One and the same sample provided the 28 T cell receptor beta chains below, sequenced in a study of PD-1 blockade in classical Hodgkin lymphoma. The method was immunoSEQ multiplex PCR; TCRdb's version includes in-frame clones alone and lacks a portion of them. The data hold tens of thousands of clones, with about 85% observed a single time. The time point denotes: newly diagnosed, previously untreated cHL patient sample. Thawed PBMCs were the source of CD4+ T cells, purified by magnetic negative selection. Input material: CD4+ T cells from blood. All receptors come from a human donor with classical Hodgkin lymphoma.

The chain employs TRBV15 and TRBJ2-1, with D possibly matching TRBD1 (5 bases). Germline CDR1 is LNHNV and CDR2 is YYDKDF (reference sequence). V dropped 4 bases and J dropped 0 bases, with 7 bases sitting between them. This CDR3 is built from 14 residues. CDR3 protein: CATSKTGSYNEQFF. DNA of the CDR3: TGTGCCACCAGCAAAACAGGCTCCTACAATGAGCAGTTCTTC.

CDR3 nucleotide sequence: TGTGCCAGCAGCCCCGGGGGACTTTACTATGGCTACACCTTC. This gives the protein CASSPGGLYYGYTF. This chain connects TRBV5-5 to TRBJ1-2; TRBD1 might be the D (5 bases). Germline V lookup: CDR1 SGHKS, CDR2 YYEKEE (reference sequence). The CDR3 contains 14 residues. The V gene lost 4 bases and the J gene lost 3 bases, with 13 bases spanning the gap.

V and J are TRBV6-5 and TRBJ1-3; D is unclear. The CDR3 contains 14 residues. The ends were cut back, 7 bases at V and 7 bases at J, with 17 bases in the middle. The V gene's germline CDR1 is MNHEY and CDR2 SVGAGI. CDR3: CASTNLDGGNTIYF. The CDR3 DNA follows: TGTGCCAGCACCAACTTAGACGGCGGGAACACCATATATTTT.

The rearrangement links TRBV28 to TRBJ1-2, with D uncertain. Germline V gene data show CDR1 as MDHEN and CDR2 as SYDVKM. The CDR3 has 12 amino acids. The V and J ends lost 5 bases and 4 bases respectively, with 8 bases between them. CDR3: CASSPAVYGYTF. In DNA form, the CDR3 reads TGTGCCAGCAGTCCTGCGGTCTATGGCTACACCTTC.

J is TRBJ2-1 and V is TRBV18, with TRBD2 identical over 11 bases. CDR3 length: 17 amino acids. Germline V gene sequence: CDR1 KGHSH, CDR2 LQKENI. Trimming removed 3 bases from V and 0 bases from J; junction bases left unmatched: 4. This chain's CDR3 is CASSPGLAGGSYNEQFF. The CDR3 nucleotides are TGTGCCAGCTCACCCGGACTAGCGGGCGGCTCCTACAATGAGCAGTTCTTC. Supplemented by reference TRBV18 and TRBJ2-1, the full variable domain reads NAGVMQNPRHLVRRRGQEARLRCSPMKGHSHVYWYRQLPEEGLKFMVYLQKENIIDESGMPKERFSAEFPKEGPSILRIQQVVRGDSAAYFCASSPGLAGGSYNEQFFGPGTRLTVL.

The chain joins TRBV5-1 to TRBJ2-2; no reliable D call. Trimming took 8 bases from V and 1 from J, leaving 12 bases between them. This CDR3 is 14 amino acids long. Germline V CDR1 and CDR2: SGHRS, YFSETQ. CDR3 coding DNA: TGCGCCAGTGGGGTCTCTGGGAACACCGGGGAGCTGTTTTTT. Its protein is CASGVSGNTGELFF. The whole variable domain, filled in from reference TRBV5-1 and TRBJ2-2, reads KAGVTQTPRYLIKTRGQQVTLSCSPISGHRSVSWYQQTPGQGLQFLFEYFSETQRNKGNFPGRFSGRQFSNSRSEMNVSTLELGDSALYLCASGVSGNTGELFFGEGSRLTVL.

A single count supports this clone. CDR3 DNA sequence: TGTGCCAGCAGCTCCATAGGGGGACAGGGGGGTATAGCCAAAAACATTCAGTACTTC. It codes for CASSSIGGQGGIAKNIQYF. The chain uses TRBV11-2 and TRBJ2-4; 11 bases match TRBD1. CDR3 length: 19 amino acids. J was trimmed by 0 bases and V by 4 bases; bases with no gene match: 11. Germline-derived CDR1 and CDR2 are SGHAT and FQNNGV.

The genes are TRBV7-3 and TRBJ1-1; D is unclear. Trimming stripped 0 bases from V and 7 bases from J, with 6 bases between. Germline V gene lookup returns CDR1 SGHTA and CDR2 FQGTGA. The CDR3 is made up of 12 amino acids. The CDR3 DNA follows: TGTGCCAGCAGCTTAACGCGGGGTGAAGCTTTCTTT. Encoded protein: CASSLTRGEAFF. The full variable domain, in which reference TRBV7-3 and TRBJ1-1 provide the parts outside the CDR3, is GAGVSQTPSNKVTEKGKYVELRCDPISGHTALYWYRQSLGQGPEFLIYFQGTGAADDSGLPNDRFFAVRPEGSVSTLKIQRTERGDSAVYLCASSLTRGEAFFGQGTRLTVV.

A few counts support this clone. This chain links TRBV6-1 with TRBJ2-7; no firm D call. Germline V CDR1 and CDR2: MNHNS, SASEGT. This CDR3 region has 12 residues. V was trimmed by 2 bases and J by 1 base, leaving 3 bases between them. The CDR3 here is CASSEQSYEQYV. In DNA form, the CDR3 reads TGTGCCAGCAGTGAACAGTCCTACGAGCAGTACGTC.

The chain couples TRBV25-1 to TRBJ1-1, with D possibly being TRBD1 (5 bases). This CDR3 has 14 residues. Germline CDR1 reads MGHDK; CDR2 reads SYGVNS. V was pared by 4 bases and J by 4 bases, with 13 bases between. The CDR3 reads CASSAAWGGTEAFF. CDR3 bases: TGTGCCAGCAGTGCGGCGTGGGGGGGCACTGAAGCTTTCTTT.

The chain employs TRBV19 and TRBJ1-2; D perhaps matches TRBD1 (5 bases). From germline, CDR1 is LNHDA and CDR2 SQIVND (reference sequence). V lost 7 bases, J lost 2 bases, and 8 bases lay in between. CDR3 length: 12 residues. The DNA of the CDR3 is TGTGCCAGTACGAAGGGGAACTATGGCTACACCTTC. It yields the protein CASTKGNYGYTF. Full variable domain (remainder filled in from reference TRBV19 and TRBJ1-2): DGGITQSPKYLFRKEGQNVTLSCEQNLNHDAMYWYRQDPGQGLRLIYYSQIVNDFQKGDIAEGYSVSREKKESFPLTVTSAQKNPTAFYLCASTKGNYGYTFGSGTRLTVV.

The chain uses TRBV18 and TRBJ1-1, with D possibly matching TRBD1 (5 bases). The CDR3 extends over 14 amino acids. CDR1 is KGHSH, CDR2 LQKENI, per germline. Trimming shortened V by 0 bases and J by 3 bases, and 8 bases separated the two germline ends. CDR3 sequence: CASSPPMGHTEAFF. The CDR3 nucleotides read TGTGCCAGCTCACCACCGATGGGGCACACTGAAGCTTTCTTT.

The CDR3 DNA follows: TGTGCCAGCCTCGACAGGGGGCAAGGTCCCCTCCACTTT. Its translation is CASLDRGQGPLHF. V is TRBV6-5 and J is TRBJ1-6; 10 bases agree with TRBD1. Germline V gives CDR1 MNHEY, CDR2 SVGAGI. V was clipped by 8 bases and J by 13 bases; unmatched bases: 8. The CDR3 is 13 amino acids.

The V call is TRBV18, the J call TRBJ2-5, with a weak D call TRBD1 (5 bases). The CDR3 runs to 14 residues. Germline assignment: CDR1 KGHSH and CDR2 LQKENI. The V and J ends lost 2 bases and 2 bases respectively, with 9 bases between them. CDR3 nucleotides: TGTGCCAGCTCACCAAGTGGGGCACAAGAGACCCAGTACTTC. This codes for CASSPSGAQETQYF.

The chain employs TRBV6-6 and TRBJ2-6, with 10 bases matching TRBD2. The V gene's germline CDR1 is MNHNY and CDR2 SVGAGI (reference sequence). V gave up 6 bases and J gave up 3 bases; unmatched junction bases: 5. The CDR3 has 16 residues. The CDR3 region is CASRASGSIGANVLTF. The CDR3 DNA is TGTGCCAGCAGGGCTAGCGGGAGTATTGGGGCCAACGTCCTGACTTTC.

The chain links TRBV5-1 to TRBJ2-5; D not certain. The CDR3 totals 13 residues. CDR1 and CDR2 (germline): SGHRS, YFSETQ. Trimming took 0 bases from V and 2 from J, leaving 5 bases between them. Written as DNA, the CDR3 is TGCGCCAGCAGCTTGGGGCAACAAGAGACCCAGTACTTC. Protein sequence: CASSLGQQETQYF.

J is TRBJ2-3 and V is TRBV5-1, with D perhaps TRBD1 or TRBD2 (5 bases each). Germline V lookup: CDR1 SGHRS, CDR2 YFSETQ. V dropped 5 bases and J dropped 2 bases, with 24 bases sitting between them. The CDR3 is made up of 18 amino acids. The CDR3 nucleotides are TGCGCCAGCAGAATCGAAACCTCCGGGACGGTTTCCACAGATACGCAGTATTTT. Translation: CASRIETSGTVSTDTQYF.

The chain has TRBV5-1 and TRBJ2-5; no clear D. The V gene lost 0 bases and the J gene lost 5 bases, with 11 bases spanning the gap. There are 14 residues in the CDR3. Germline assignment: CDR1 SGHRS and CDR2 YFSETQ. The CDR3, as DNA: TGCGCCAGCAGCTTGGAGGCTCTCGGGGAGACCCAGTACTTC. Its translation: CASSLEALGETQYF.

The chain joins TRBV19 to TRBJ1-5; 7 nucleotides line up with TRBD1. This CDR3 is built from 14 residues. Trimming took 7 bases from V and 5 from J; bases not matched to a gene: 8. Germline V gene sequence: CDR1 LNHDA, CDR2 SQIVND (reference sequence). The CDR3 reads CASNVQGRYQPQHF. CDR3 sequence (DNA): TGTGCCAGTAACGTACAGGGGAGGTATCAGCCCCAGCATTTT.

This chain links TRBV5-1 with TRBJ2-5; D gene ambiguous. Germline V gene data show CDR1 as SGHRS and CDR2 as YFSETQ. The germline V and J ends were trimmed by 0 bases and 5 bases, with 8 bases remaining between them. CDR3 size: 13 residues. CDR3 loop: CASSLDSGETQYF. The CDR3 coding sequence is TGCGCCAGCAGCTTGGACTCGGGCGAGACCCAGTACTTC. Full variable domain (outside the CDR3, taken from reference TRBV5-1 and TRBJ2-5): KAGVTQTPRYLIKTRGQQVTLSCSPISGHRSVSWYQQTPGQGLQFLFEYFSETQRNKGNFPGRFSGRQFSNSRSEMNVSTLELGDSALYLCASSLDSGETQYFGPGTRLLVL.

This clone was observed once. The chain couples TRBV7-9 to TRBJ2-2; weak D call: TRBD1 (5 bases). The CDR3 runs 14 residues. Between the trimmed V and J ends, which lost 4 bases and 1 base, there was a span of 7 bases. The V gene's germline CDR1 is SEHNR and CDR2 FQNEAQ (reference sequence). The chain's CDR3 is CASSYQGNTGELFF. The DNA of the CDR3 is TGTGCCAGCAGCTACCAGGGGAACACCGGGGAGCTGTTTTTT.

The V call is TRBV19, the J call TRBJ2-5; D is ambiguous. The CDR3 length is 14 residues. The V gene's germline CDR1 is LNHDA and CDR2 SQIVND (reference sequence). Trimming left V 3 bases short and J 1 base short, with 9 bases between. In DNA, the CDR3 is TGTGCCAGTAGTATCTCGCCGGGCCAAGAGACCCAGTACTTC. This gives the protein CASSISPGQETQYF.

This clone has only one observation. The CDR3 sequence is CAISGKFANTGELFF. DNA for the CDR3: TGTGCCATCAGTGGAAAGTTCGCGAACACCGGGGAGCTGTTTTTT. V usage is TRBV10-3 and J usage is TRBJ2-2; D is unclear. Germline V gives CDR1 ENHRY, CDR2 SYGVKD. Trimming pared 4 bases from V and 0 bases from J, leaving 9 bases between. CDR3 length equals 15 residues.

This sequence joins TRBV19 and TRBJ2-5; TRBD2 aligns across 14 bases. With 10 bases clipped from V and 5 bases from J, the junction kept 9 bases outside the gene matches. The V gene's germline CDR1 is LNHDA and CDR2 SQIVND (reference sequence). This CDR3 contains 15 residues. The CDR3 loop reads CATRGLAGGEETQYF. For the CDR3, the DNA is TGTGCCACGAGAGGACTAGCGGGAGGAGAGGAGACCCAGTACTTC.

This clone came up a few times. CDR3 protein: CASSRVDYGYTF. CDR3 coding DNA: TGTGCCAGCAGTAGGGTGGACTATGGCTACACCTTC. The chain combines TRBV25-1 with TRBJ1-2; no reliable D call. Germline V gene sequence: CDR1 MGHDK, CDR2 SYGVNS. The germline V and J ends were trimmed by 5 bases and 3 bases, with 7 bases remaining between them. The CDR3 totals 12 residues.

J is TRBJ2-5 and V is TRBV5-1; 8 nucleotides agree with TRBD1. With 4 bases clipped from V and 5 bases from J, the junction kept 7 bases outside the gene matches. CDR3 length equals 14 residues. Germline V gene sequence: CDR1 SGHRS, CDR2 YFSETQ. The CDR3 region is CASSDPGGPETQYF. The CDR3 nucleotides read TGCGCCAGCAGCGACCCAGGGGGCCCCGAGACCCAGTACTTC.

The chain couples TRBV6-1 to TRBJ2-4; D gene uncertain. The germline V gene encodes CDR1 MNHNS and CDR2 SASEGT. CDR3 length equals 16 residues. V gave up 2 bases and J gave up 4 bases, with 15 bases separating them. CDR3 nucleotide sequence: TGTGCCAGCAGTGAACTAACGGGCCCAGAGAAAAACATTCAGTACTTC. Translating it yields CASSELTGPEKNIQYF.

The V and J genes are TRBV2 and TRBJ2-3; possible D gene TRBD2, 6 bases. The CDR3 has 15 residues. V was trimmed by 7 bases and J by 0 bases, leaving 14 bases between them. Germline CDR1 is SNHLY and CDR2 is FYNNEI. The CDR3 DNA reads TGTGCCAGCACTCCGACCGGGACTAGCACAGATACGCAGTATTTT. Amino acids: CASTPTGTSTDTQYF.